One and the same sample provided the 22 T cell receptor beta chains below, sequenced in a study of post-analysis software for immune sequencing data. cDNA libraries of TCR beta carried unique molecular identifiers. TCRdb ran MiXCR on the PCR reads and lists one entry per CDR3 protein. In the table there are more than 500,000 distinct CDR3 sequences, roughly 34% of which are singletons. Their specific antigens are unknown. Study-wide findings and caveats: In patients, about 5 TRBV segments were more frequent than in controls, with TRBV5-6, TRBV5-1 and TRBV20-1 among them.

The source material was blood. Every receptor here comes from a girl aged 2-17 years with multiple sclerosis.

The table lists this clonotype with a few counts. The chain combines TRBV5-1 with TRBJ1-2, with TRBD1 as a possible D gene (5 bases). Looked up from germline, CDR1 is SGHRS and CDR2 is YFSETQ. The CDR3 is made up of 16 amino acids. The V and J ends lost 0 bases and 1 base respectively, with 13 bases between them. CDR3 region: CASSLGQGGRNYGYTF. CDR3 coding DNA: TGCGCCAGCAGCTTGGGGCAGGGCGGTCGTAACTATGGCTACACCTTC.

The count of this clonotype is one. The chain links TRBV20-1 to TRBJ2-1; 7 bases agree with TRBD2. Germline CDR1 DFQATT, CDR2 SNEGSKA (reference sequence). The V and J ends lost 0 bases and 8 bases, in that order; junction bases with no gene match: 16. The CDR3 has 17 amino acids. CDR3 residues: CSARDWGGTGRVHEQFF. CDR3 nucleotide sequence: TGCAGTGCTAGAGATTGGGGGGGAACAGGTCGTGTCCATGAGCAGTTCTTC.

Remarks on this clonotype: An end of the junction does not agree with germline; a read error may underlie this. The chain uses TRBV5-1 and TRBJ1-2; D is unclear. Germline V gives CDR1 SGHRS, CDR2 YFSETQ. This CDR3 region has 14 residues. CDR3 amino acids: CASSLSEPHYGYTF. The DNA of the CDR3 is TGCGCCAGTAGCTTGTCTGAGCCCCACTATGGCTACACCTTC.

This clonotype was picked up one time. Written as DNA, the CDR3 is TGTGCCAGCAGTTCCACGTTGACAGGGCCTGAAGCTTTCTTT. Protein product: CASSSTLTGPEAFF. The chain carries TRBV27 and TRBJ1-1, with TRBD1 identical over 7 bases. CDR1 is MNHEY and CDR2 is SMNVEV in the germline V gene (reference sequence). The CDR3 spans 14 residues. V lost 4 bases, J lost 6 bases, and 8 bases stayed unmatched.

The chain couples TRBV10-3 to TRBJ1-4; D might be TRBD1 (6 bases). Germline assignment: CDR1 ENHRY and CDR2 SYGVKD. This CDR3 comprises 13 residues. V lost 5 bases to trimming and J lost 5 bases, with 9 bases between them. The CDR3 DNA sequence: TGTGCCATCAGTACCGGGACAAATGAAAAACTGTTTTTT. It is translated as CAISTGTNEKLFF.

This chain joins TRBV10-3 and TRBJ2-3; the D gene is possibly TRBD2 (5 bases). The germline V gene has CDR1 ENHRY and CDR2 SYGVKD. This CDR3 region has 15 residues. The ends were cut back, 0 bases at V and 3 bases at J, with 10 bases in the middle. DNA for the CDR3: TGTGCCATCAGTGAGTCCCGGACTGATACAGATACGCAGTATTTT. It yields the protein CAISESRTDTDTQYF.

This sequence joins TRBV20-1 and TRBJ2-3, with D possibly TRBD1 on 5 matching bases. V dropped 0 bases and J dropped 6 bases, with 16 bases sitting between them. Germline V gene data show CDR1 as DFQATT and CDR2 as SNEGSKA (reference sequence). CDR3 length equals 15 residues. CDR3 protein: CSARDGATPSDTQYF. For the CDR3, the DNA is TGCAGTGCTAGAGATGGGGCTACCCCGTCTGATACGCAGTATTTT.

The chain carries TRBV4-1 and TRBJ2-5, with D perhaps assigned TRBD1 or TRBD2 (5 bases each). V was clipped by 1 base and J by 4 bases, with 13 bases between them. There are 15 residues in the CDR3. Per the germline V gene, CDR1 is MGHRA and CDR2 is YSYEKL. The DNA for the CDR3 is TGCGCCAGCAGCCAAGCCCCAAGGGGACGAGAGACCCAGTACTTC. As protein: CASSQAPRGRETQYF.

This clonotype was seen many times. V usage is TRBV4-2 and J usage is TRBJ1-2; D not resolved. The CDR3 loop spans 15 amino acids. Germline V gene data show CDR1 as LGHNA and CDR2 as YNFKEQ. Trimming stripped 0 bases from V and 3 bases from J, with 11 bases between. DNA for the CDR3: TGTGCCAGCAGCCAAGATCATAGAGCGGACTATGGCTACACCTTC. Its translation is CASSQDHRADYGYTF.

The rearrangement links TRBV5-4 to TRBJ1-2; D is undetermined. Trimming took off 0 bases at V and 6 bases at J, with 9 bases between the two ends. Germline assignment: CDR1 SGHNT and CDR2 YYREEE (reference sequence). This CDR3 has 13 amino acids. This chain's CDR3 is CASSLVVGDGYTF. The CDR3 coding sequence is TGTGCCAGCAGCTTGGTCGTTGGGGATGGCTACACCTTC.

The chain employs TRBV20-1 and TRBJ2-5; D possibly matches TRBD1 or TRBD2 (5 bases each). Trimming stripped 7 bases from V and 3 bases from J, with 15 bases between. Germline CDR1 and CDR2: DFQATT and SNEGSKA (reference sequence). This CDR3 contains 13 residues. The CDR3 nucleotides read TGCAGTGTTGTGGGGGTCACTAAAGAGACCCAGTACTTC. This sequence encodes CSVVGVTKETQYF.

Worth noting for this clonotype: The junction does not match germline at one end; this may be a read error. J is TRBJ2-2 and V is TRBV5-1; 9 bases agree with TRBD1. This CDR3 is built from 15 residues. Germline V gene sequence: CDR1 SGHRS, CDR2 YFSETQ. DNA for the CDR3: TGCGCCAGCAGCTTACGGACAGGGGAGACCGGGGAGCGGTTTTTT. Protein product: CASSLRTGETGERFF.

The table lists this clonotype with a few counts. The chain uses TRBV5-1 and TRBJ1-1; 7 positions agree with TRBD1. CDR3 length: 16 amino acids. Germline V CDR1 and CDR2: SGHRS, YFSETQ. The trim removed 4 bases at V and 3 bases at J, leaving 12 bases unmatched. The CDR3 protein is CASSHMASQGDTEAFF. The CDR3, as DNA: TGCGCCAGCAGCCATATGGCCTCCCAGGGGGACACTGAAGCTTTCTTT.

This clonotype was seen only a few times. The chain uses TRBV10-2 and TRBJ1-5, with D possibly matching TRBD1 (6 bases). Germline values: CDR1 WSHSY, CDR2 SAAADI. Trimming took 4 bases from V and 6 from J, leaving 10 bases between them. This CDR3 comprises 13 residues. CDR3 coding DNA: TGCGCCAGCAGTGGGACAGCGTCTCAGCCCCAGCATTTT. Amino acid sequence: CASSGTASQPQHF.

The chain is built from TRBV5-1 and TRBJ2-7; the D gene could be TRBD1 or TRBD2 (5 bases each). V was clipped by 4 bases and J by 0 bases, with 20 bases between them. The germline V gene has CDR1 SGHRS and CDR2 YFSETQ. The CDR3 consists of 17 residues. The CDR3 loop is CASSPGTGAPNSYEQYF. CDR3 DNA: TGCGCCAGCAGCCCGGGGACCGGGGCCCCTAACTCCTACGAGCAGTACTTC.

V and J are TRBV20-1 and TRBJ1-6; the D gene is possibly TRBD1 (5 bases). Trimming took 0 bases from V and 2 from J, leaving 11 bases between them. There are 16 residues in the CDR3. Germline assignment: CDR1 DFQATT and CDR2 SNEGSKA (reference sequence). The CDR3, as DNA: TGCAGTGCTAGAGATGCAGGGTCAGCCTATAATTCACCCCTCCACTTT. It specifies CSARDAGSAYNSPLHF.

In nucleotides, the CDR3 is TGTGCCAGCAGGTCCAGGGAAGGTCGAAATATCCTCCACTTT. Its translation is CASRSREGRNILHF. The rearrangement joins TRBV12-3 or TRBV12-4 to TRBJ1-6; tentatively, D is TRBD1 (5 bases). V lost 6 bases, J lost 15 bases, and 21 bases lay in between. This CDR3 is built from 14 residues.

The rearrangement joins TRBV29-1 to TRBJ1-2, with 10 bases aligning to TRBD1. The CDR3 covers 13 residues. Losses at the gene ends were 4 bases for V and 8 bases for J; bases not matched to a gene: 7. Germline values: CDR1 SQVTM, CDR2 ANQGSEA. CDR3 sequence reads: CSVVPTGGEGYTF. The CDR3 DNA reads as TGCAGCGTTGTGCCGACAGGGGGCGAAGGCTACACCTTC.

This clonotype was picked up a small number of times. This chain connects TRBV5-1 to TRBJ2-5; 8 bases are a match to TRBD2. Unmatched junction bases numbered 18, after V lost 0 bases and J lost 5 bases. The CDR3 sequence is 19 residues long. Germline V CDR1 and CDR2: SGHRS, YFSETQ. CDR3 sequence (DNA): TGCGCCAGCAGCTTGGTGGGCCCGGGAGCGGGGGTTCTCAAGGAGACCCAGTACTTC. Translation gives CASSLVGPGAGVLKETQYF. The entire variable domain, with the rest obtained from reference TRBV5-1 and TRBJ2-5, is as follows: KAGVTQTPRYLIKTRGQQVTLSCSPISGHRSVSWYQQTPGQGLQFLFEYFSETQRNKGNFPGRFSGRQFSNSRSEMNVSTLELGDSALYLCASSLVGPGAGVLKETQYFGPGTRLLVL.

The chain employs TRBV2 and TRBJ1-1, with 7 bases that match TRBD1. The CDR3 loop spans 13 amino acids. V lost 8 bases, J lost 2 bases, and 5 bases stayed unmatched. Germline V CDR1 and CDR2: SNHLY, FYNNEI. The DNA for the CDR3 is TGTGCCAGCGGGGGACAGCATAACACTGAAGCTTTCTTT. Amino acids: CASGGQHNTEAFF. The complete variable domain, with remaining parts taken from reference TRBV2 and TRBJ1-1, reads EPEVTQTPSHQVTQMGQEVILRCVPISNHLYFYWYRQILGQKVEFLVSFYNNEISEKSEIFDDQFSVERPDGSNFTLKIRSTKLEDSAMYFCASGGQHNTEAFFGQGTRLTVV.

The rearrangement links TRBV12-3 or TRBV12-4 to TRBJ2-5; D tentatively reads TRBD1 or TRBD2 (5 bases each). The CDR3 has 16 amino acids. The ends were cut back, 4 bases at V and 3 bases at J, with 18 bases in the middle. The CDR3 DNA reads TGTGCCAGCAGTTCCCAAACGGGGCAGGGAAAAGAGACCCAGTACTTC. Protein: CASSSQTGQGKETQYF.

The V call is TRBV5-1, the J call TRBJ2-5, with TRBD2 identical over 7 bases. CDR3 length: 16 amino acids. J was trimmed by 2 bases and V by 3 bases; bases with no gene match: 10. Germline values: CDR1 SGHRS, CDR2 YFSETQ. CDR3 sequence (DNA): TGCGCCAGCAGCTACCCGGCGAGCGGGGAACAAGAGACCCAGTACTTC. Translated: CASSYPASGEQETQYF.